This is a list of T cell receptor beta chains from one sample in a study of CD8 T cells in ankylosing spondylitis. Via MiXCR, TCRdb re-called the 5' RACE reads, giving one row per CDR3 protein. The sample consists of more than 300,000 distinct CDR3 sequences, less than 9.5% of them appearing once. Sequencing was carried out using blood, either unsorted or a sorted T cell fraction (not recorded which). The receptors were gathered from a male donor with ankylosing spondylitis. Both conserved end residues are part of each CDR3. The D gene is left open where the match is weak. Clone size, where shown, is once, few, many, or a class for clones that have expanded.

j_call cdr3_length clone_size v_call d_call cdr3_aa cdr3_nt
TRBJ2-2 16 few TRBV20-1 TRBD2 CSARDLRERRAGELFF TGCAGTGCTAGAGATCTGCGGGAGCGTAGGGCCGGGGAGCTGTTTTTT
TRBJ1-1 11 many TRBV7-9 NA CASSLVTEAFF TGTGCCAGCAGCCTAGTAACTGAAGCTTTCTTT
TRBJ2-7 13 many TRBV7-2 NA CASSLVGGREQYF TGTGCCAGCAGCTTAGTAGGCGGCCGCGAGCAGTACTTC
TRBJ2-4 12 few TRBV7-9 TRBD1 CASSLDSQGEYF TGTGCCAGCAGCTTAGATTCCCAGGGGGAGTACTTC
TRBJ2-2 18 NA TRBV18 TRBD2 CASSFGTSGKRNTGELFF TGTGCCAGCTCATTTGGGACTAGCGGGAAGAGGAACACCGGGGAGCTGTTTTTT
TRBJ1-5 14 few TRBV12-3/TRBV12-4 TRBD1 CASTQTGANQPQHF TGTGCCAGCACCCAGACAGGGGCGAACCAGCCCCAGCATTTT
TRBJ2-3 15 NA TRBV7-2 NA CASSLGRIPADTQYF TGTGCCAGCAGCTTAGGGAGAATACCCGCAGATACGCAGTATTTT
TRBJ2-5 15 many TRBV7-6 NA CASSFVPGVQETQYF TGTGCCAGCAGCTTTGTGCCTGGGGTACAAGAGACCCAGTACTTC
TRBJ1-1 18 many TRBV6-5 TRBD1 CASSYTLQGDLWDTEAFF TGTGCCAGCAGTTACACACTCCAGGGGGACTTGTGGGATACTGAAGCTTTCTTT
TRBJ2-2 13 many TRBV7-3 NA CASSLFATGELFF TGTGCCAGCAGCTTATTTGCCACCGGGGAGCTGTTTTTT
TRBJ2-7 15 few TRBV2 TRBD2 CASRVLAGGPVEQYF TGTGCCAGCAGAGTCTTAGCGGGAGGGCCGGTGGAGCAGTACTTC
TRBJ1-4 14 many TRBV30 NA CAWNPMPANEKLFF TGTGCCTGGAATCCCATGCCGGCTAATGAAAAACTGTTTTTT
TRBJ2-5 13 NA TRBV29-1 NA CSVDVGAQETQYF TGCAGCGTTGATGTAGGGGCCCAAGAGACCCAGTACTTC
TRBJ2-4 13 many TRBV29-1 NA CSVVGEDKNIQYF TGCAGCGTTGTTGGGGAGGACAAAAACATTCAGTACTTC
TRBJ1-2 14 NA TRBV29-1 TRBD1 CSVEDQTGDYGYTF TGCAGCGTTGAAGATCAGACAGGGGATTATGGCTACACCTTC
TRBJ2-6 17 NA TRBV6-2/TRBV6-3 NA CASSFSRGASGANVLTF TGTGCCAGCAGTTTCAGTCGCGGGGCCTCTGGGGCCAACGTCCTGACTTTC
TRBJ1-5 12 many TRBV20-1 NA CSASGGAKPQHF TGCAGTGCAAGTGGGGGGGCGAAGCCCCAGCATTTT
TRBJ1-1 14 few TRBV6-1 NA CASSTGLGSTEAFF TGTGCCAGCAGTACCGGTTTAGGCAGCACTGAAGCTTTCTTT
TRBJ2-7 16 few TRBV27 TRBD1 CASSLGTGGVSYEQYF TGTGCCAGCAGTTTGGGGACAGGGGGAGTCTCCTACGAGCAGTACTTC
TRBJ2-2 16 many TRBV28 NA CASSSPGGAGTGELFF TGTGCCAGCAGTTCTCCCGGAGGGGCCGGTACCGGGGAGCTGTTTTTT
TRBJ1-2 12 NA TRBV2 NA CASASGYYGYTF TGTGCCAGCGCGTCAGGGTACTATGGCTACACCTTC
TRBJ2-3 15 few TRBV5-1 NA CASSRSRVSTDTQYF TGCGCCAGCAGCCGTAGCAGGGTGAGCACAGATACGCAGTATTTT
TRBJ2-3 19 many TRBV19 TRBD2 CASSRAGTLTSGRTDTQYF TGTGCCAGTAGTCGGGCCGGCACCCTGACTAGCGGGAGAACAGATACGCAGTATTTT
TRBJ2-1 14 NA TRBV12-3/TRBV12-4 NA CASSSGPGRPEQFF TGTGCCAGCAGTTCAGGGCCCGGGAGACCTGAGCAGTTCTTC
TRBJ2-5 12 many TRBV12-3/TRBV12-4 NA CASSLLQETQYF TGTGCCAGCAGTTTATTACAAGAGACCCAGTACTTC
TRBJ2-1 17 few TRBV24-1 TRBD2 CATSDTTGTSGRVEQFF TGTGCCACCAGTGATACCACCGGGACTAGCGGGAGAGTTGAGCAGTTCTTC
TRBJ2-7 15 NA TRBV7-2 NA CASSSEIKSIYEQYF TGTGCCAGCAGCTCAGAGATAAAATCGATTTACGAGCAGTACTTC
TRBJ2-1 15 few TRBV11-2 NA CASRKQGFRTDEQFF TGTGCCAGCAGAAAACAGGGATTTAGAACCGATGAGCAGTTCTTC
TRBJ2-1 16 few TRBV27 TRBD2 CASSWGSGRPYNEQFF TGTGCCAGCAGTTGGGGGAGCGGGAGACCCTACAATGAGCAGTTCTTC
TRBJ2-5 14 few TRBV5-1 NA CASRPAGQQETQYF TGCGCCAGCAGGCCAGCGGGCCAACAAGAGACCCAGTACTTC
TRBJ2-1 15 many TRBV7-3 TRBD2 CASSNWGGPVNEQFF TGTGCCAGCAGCAATTGGGGAGGGCCCGTCAATGAGCAGTTCTTC